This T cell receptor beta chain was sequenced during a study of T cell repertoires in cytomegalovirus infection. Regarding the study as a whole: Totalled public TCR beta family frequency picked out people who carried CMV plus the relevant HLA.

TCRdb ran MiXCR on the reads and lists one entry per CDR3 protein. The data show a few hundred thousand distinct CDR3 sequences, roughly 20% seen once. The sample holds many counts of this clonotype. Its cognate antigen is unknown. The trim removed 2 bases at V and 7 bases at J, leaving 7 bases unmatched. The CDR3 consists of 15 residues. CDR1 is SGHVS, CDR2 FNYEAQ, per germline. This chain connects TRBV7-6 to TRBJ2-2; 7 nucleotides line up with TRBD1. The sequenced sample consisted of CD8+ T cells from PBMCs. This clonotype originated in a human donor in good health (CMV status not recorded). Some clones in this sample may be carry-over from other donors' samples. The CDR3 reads CASSLNRGSHGELFF. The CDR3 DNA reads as TGTGCCAGCAGCTTAAACAGGGGAAGTCACGGGGAGCTGTTTTTT.